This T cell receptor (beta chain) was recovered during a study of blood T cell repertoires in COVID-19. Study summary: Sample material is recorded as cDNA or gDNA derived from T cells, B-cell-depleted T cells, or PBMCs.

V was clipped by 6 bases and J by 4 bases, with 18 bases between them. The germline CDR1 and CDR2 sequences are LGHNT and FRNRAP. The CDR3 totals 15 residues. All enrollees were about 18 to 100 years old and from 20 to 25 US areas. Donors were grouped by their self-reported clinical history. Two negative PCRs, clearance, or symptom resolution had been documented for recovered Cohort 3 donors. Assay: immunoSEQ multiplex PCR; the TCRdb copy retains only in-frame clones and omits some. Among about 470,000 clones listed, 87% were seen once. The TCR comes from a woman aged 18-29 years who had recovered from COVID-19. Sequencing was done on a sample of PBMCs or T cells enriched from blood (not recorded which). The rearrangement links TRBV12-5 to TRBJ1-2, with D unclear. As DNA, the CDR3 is TGTGCTAGTGGCCGGCAGAGGGCGCGAGGCTATGGCTACACCTTC. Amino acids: CASGRQRARGYGYTF.